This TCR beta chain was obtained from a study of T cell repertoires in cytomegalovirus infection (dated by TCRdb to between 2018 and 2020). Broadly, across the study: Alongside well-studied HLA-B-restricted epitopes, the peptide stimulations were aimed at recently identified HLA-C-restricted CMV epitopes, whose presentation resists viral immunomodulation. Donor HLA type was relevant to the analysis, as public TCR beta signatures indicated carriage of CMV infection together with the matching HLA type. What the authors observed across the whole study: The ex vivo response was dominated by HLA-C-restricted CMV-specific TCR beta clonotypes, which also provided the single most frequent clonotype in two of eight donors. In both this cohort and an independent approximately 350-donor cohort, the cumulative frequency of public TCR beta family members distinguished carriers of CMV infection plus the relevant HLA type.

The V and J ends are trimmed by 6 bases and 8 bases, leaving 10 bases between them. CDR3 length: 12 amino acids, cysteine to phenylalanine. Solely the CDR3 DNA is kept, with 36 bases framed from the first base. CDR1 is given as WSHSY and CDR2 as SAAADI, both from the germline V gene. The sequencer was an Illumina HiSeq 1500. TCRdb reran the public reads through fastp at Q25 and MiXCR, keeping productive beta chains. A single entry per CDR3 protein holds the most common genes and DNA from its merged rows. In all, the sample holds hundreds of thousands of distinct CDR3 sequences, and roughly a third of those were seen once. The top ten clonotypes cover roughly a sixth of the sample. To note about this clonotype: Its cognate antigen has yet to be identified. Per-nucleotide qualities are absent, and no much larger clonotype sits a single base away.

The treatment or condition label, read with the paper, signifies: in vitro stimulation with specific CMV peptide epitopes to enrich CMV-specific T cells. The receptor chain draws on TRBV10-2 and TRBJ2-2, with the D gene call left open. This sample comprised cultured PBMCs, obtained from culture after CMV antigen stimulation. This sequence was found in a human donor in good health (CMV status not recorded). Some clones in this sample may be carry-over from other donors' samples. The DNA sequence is TGCGCCAGCAGAATGAGATCTGGGGAGCTGTTTTTT. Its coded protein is CASRMRSGELFF.